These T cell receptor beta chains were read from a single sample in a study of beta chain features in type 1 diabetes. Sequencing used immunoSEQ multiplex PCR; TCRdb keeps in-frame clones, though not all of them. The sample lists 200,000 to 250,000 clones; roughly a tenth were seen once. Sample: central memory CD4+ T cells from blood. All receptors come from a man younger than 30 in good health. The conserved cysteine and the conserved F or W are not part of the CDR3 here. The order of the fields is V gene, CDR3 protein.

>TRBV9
ASSVGPSGLAGANEQF
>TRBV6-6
AISESVADTDTQY
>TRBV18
ASSIGTSGTQETQY
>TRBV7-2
ASSLRGEQPQH
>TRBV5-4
ASSTDWGETQY
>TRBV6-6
ASSYSGQGLNTEAF
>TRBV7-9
ASSHTGGYNEQF
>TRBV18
ASSPIGEVGSYEQY
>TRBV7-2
ASSLTGDSQPQH
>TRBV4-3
ASSLSASSYEQY
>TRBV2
ASSEVGSGGYT
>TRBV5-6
ASSLHRVYEQY
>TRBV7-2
ASSPRQRGEAF
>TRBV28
ATGDRENQPQH
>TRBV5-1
ASSLGPSENIQY
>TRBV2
ASSEAGAQGYNEQF
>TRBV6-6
ASSPTGAGGTQY
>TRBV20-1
SARLAGKLF
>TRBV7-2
ASSLVGLAL
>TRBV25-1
ASSGTEAYEQY
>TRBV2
ASSGLRGEETQY
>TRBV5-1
ASSPGQGNGELF
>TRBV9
ASSDRGQIDTGELF
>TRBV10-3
AISEMGTQY
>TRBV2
ASRRDRATIGEQF
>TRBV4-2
ASSQENTGELF
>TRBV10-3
AISEPTGGDGDGYT
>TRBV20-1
SLGGSETQY
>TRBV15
ATSRDMSRGRGEKLF
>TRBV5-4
ASSLGGLPYEQY
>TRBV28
ASSLLDDPNAQF
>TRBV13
ASSPTGDSRPF
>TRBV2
ASSPRWNYGYT
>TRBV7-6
ASSTGQLLH
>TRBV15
ATSRDARQNNEQF
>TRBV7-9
ASSFSSGFTGELF
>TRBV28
ASSRGQGGGYT
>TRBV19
ASSFGPGARNQPQH
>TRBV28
ASSTLGQDNQPQH
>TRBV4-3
ASSQGQTNEKLF
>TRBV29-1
SIPRTSGRGSYNEQF
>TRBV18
ASSPEITGTTEAF